This TCR beta chain emerged from a study of spatial heterogeneity in lung cancer. Germline lookup yields CDR1 LNHDA and CDR2 SQIVND (reference sequence). V trimming: 2 bases; J trimming: 4 bases; junction bases outside the gene matches: 7. This CDR3 contains 16 residues. As for time point: sample taken at primary tumor resection. Whole RNA from tumor, nontumor lung or frozen PBMC was sequenced unsorted. TCRdb used MiXCR to reprocess the 5' RACE reads, holding one entry per CDR3 protein. Here the sample spans fewer than 55,000 distinct CDR3 sequences, about 7.4% being singletons. This clonotype was recorded at least ten times.

Sequenced material: PBMCs, taken at surgery. The sequence was collected from a female donor with early-stage non-small cell lung cancer. The J gene is TRBJ1-5, the V gene TRBV19; 8 bases fit TRBD1. The CDR3 region has the DNA TGTGCCAGTAGTATACTGACAGGGGTCCGGAATCAGCCCCAGCATTTT. Amino acid sequence: CASSILTGVRNQPQHF.